This T cell receptor (beta chain) is from a study of regulatory T cells in long-lasting Graves disease. A note on this clonotype: Its specificity is unknown.

Indicated time point: persistent/refractory GD, antithyroid drugs over 5 years with positive TRAb. PBMCs provided the RNA from which the TCR library was made. American Thyroid Association guidelines served as the basis for diagnosing Graves' disease. Those enrolled as patients came out of an endocrinology department in Xi'an, China. With iRepertoire HTBI primers and Arm-PCR of CDR3 regions, TCR beta libraries were built. TCRdb independently ran MiXCR on the multiplex PCR reads; one entry per CDR3 protein. The sample gives more than 300,000 distinct CDR3 sequences, roughly 21% of which show up once; around 30% is in the top ten. The germline V gene has CDR1 WNHNN and CDR2 SYGVQD (reference sequence). V lost 2 bases and J lost 0, with 8 bases in between. The CDR3 totals 15 residues. Notes on the study in general: TCR diversity was lower in persistent Graves' patients (versus newly diagnosed ones). Gene preferences differed: TRBV28, TRBJ1-2, TRBJ2-5 in persistent cases.

The sample in question was peripheral blood mononuclear cells (PBMCs), obtained when the disease was refractory, from a patient treated with antithyroid drugs. The chain carries TRBV10-1 and TRBJ2-1; D may match TRBD1 or TRBD2 (5 bases each). This TCR derives from a female donor with Graves disease. CDR3 sequence (DNA): TGCGCCAGCAGTGAGATGGGGGACTCCTACAATGAGCAGTTCTTC. It yields the protein CASSEMGDSYNEQFF.